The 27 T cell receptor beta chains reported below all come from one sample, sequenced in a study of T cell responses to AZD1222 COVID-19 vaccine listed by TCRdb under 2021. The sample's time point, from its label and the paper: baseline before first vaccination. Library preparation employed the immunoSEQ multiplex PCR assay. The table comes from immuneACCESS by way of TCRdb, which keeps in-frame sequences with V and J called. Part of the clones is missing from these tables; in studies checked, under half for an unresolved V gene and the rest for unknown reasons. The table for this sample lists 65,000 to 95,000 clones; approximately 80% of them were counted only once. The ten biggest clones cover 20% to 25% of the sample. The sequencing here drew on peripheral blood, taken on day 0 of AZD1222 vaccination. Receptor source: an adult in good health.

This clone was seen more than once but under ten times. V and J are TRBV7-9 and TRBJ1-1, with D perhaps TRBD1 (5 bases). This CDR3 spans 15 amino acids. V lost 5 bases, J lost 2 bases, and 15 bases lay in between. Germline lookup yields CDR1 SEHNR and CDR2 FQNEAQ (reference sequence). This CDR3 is CASSDRDRPNTEAFF. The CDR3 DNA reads TGTGCCAGCAGCGACCGGGACCGGCCCAACACTGAAGCTTTCTTT.

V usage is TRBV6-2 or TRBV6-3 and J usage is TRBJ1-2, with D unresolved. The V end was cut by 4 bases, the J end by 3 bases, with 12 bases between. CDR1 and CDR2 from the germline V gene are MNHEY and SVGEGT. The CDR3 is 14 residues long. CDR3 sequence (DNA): TGTGCCAGCAGTTCGGCCCCACGCTACTATGGCTACACCTTC. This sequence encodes CASSSAPRYYGYTF.

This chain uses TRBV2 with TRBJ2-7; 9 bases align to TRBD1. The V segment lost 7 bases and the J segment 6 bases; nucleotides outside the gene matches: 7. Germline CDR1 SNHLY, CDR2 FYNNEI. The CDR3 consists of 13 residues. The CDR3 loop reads CASKVETGGEQYF. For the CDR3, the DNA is TGTGCCAGCAAGGTTGAGACAGGGGGCGAGCAGTACTTC. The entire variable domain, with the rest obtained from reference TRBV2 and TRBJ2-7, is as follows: EPEVTQTPSHQVTQMGQEVILRCVPISNHLYFYWYRQILGQKVEFLVSFYNNEISEKSEIFDDQFSVERPDGSNFTLKIRSTKLEDSAMYFCASKVETGGEQYFGPGTRLTVT.

The CDR3 is CASSLSMTGELFF. The CDR3 DNA follows: TGTGCCAGCAGTTTGAGTATGACCGGGGAGCTGTTTTTT. The chain links TRBV12-3 or TRBV12-4 to TRBJ2-2; D remains ambiguous. The V end was cut by 3 bases, the J end by 5 bases, with 7 bases between. CDR3 size: 13 residues.

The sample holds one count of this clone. This chain's CDR3 is CAISSGANVLTF. Written as DNA, the CDR3 is TGTGCCATCAGCTCTGGGGCCAACGTCCTGACTTTC. The chain couples TRBV10-3 to TRBJ2-6, with D unclear. Germline CDR1 is ENHRY and CDR2 is SYGVKD. V was pared by 6 bases and J by 0 bases, with 0 bases between. The CDR3 loop spans 12 amino acids.

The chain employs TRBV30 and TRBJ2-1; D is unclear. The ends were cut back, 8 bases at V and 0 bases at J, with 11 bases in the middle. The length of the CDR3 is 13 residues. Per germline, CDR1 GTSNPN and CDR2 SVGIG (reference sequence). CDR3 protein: CATGRSSYNEQFF. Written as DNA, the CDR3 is TGTGCCACCGGGCGGAGCTCCTACAATGAGCAGTTCTTC.

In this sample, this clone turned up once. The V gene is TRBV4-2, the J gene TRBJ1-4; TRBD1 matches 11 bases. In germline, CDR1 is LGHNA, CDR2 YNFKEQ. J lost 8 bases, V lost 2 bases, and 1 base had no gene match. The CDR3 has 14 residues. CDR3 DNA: TGTGCCAGCAGCCAACGGACAGGGGGCGAAAAACTGTTTTTT. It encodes CASSQRTGGEKLFF.

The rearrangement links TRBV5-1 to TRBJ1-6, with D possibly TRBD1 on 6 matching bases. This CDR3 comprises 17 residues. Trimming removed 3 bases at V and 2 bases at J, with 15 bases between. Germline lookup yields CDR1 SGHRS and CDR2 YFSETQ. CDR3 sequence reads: CASSSEKTGAYNSPLHF. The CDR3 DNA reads TGCGCCAGCAGCTCGGAAAAGACAGGCGCCTATAATTCACCCCTCCACTTT.

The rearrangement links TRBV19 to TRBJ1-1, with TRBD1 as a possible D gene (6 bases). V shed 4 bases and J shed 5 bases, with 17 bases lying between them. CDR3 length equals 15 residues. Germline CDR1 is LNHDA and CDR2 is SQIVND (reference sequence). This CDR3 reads CASSTARGTGTEAFF. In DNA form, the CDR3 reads TGTGCCAGTAGTACAGCCAGGGGAACGGGAACTGAAGCTTTCTTT.

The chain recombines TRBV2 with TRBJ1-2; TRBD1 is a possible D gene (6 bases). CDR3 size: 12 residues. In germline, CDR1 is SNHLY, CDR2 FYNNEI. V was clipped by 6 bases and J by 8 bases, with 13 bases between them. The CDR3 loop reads CASSRDIEGYTF. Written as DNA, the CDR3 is TGTGCCAGCAGCCGGGACATCGAGGGCTACACCTTC.

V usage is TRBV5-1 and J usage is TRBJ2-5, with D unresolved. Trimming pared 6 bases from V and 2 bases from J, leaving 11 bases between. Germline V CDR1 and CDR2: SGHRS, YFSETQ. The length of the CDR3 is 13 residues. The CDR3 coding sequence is TGCGCCAGCACCACAGCTGTTCAAGAGACCCAGTACTTC. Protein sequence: CASTTAVQETQYF.

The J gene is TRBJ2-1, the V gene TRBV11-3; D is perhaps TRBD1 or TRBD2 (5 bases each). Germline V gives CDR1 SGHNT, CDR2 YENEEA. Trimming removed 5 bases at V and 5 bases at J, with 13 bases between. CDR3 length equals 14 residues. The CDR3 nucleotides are TGTGCCAGCAGCGAAAACTGGGGGAACAATGAGCAGTTCTTC. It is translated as CASSENWGNNEQFF.

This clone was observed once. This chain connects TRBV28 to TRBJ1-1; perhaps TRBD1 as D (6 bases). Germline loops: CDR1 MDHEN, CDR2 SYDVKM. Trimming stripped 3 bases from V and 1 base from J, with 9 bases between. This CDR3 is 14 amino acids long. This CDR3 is CASSLGGGNTEAFF. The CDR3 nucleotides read TGTGCCAGCAGTTTGGGGGGCGGGAACACTGAAGCTTTCTTT.

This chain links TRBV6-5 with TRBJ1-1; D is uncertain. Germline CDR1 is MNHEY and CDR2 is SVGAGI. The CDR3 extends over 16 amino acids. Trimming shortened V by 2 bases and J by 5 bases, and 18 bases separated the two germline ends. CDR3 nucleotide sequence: TGTGCCAGCAGTTACCTGGGGTCGGGCATGACGACTGAAGCTTTCTTT. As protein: CASSYLGSGMTTEAFF.

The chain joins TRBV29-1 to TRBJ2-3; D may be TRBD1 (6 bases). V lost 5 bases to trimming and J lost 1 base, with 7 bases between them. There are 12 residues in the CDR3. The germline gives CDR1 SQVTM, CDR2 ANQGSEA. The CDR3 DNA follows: TGCAGCGTTTGGACAGGCACAGATACGCAGTATTTT. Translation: CSVWTGTDTQYF.

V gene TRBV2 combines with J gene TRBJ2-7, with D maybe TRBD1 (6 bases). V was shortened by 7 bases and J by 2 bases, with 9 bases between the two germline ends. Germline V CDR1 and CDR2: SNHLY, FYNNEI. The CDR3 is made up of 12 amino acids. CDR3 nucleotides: TGTGCCAGCAACAGGGAAACCTACGAGCAGTACTTC. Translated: CASNRETYEQYF. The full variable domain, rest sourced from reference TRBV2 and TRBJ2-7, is EPEVTQTPSHQVTQMGQEVILRCVPISNHLYFYWYRQILGQKVEFLVSFYNNEISEKSEIFDDQFSVERPDGSNFTLKIRSTKLEDSAMYFCASNRETYEQYFGPGTRLTVT.

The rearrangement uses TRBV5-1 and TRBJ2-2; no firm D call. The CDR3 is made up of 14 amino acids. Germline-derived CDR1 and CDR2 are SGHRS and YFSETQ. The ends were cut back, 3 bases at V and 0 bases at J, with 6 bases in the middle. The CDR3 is CASSSTSNTGELFF. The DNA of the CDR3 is TGCGCCAGCAGCTCCACCTCGAACACCGGGGAGCTGTTTTTT.

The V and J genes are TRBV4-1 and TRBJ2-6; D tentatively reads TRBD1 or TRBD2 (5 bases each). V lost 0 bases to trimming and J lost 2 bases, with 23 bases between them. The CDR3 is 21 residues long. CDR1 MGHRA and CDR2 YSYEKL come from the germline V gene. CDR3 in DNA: TGCGCCAGCAGCCAAGACTGGAGGACGGTTAAGAGGGGAGCTGGGGCCAACGTCCTGACTTTC. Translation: CASSQDWRTVKRGAGANVLTF.

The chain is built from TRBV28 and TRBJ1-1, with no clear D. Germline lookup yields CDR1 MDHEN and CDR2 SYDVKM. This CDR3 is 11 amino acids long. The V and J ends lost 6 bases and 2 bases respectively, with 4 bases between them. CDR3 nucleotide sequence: TGTGCCAGCAGGTACAACACTGAAGCTTTCTTT. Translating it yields CASRYNTEAFF.

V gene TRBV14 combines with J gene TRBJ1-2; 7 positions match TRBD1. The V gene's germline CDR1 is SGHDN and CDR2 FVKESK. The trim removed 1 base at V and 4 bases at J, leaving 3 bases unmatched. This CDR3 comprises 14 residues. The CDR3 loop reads CASSQGRGGYGYTF. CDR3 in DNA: TGTGCCAGCAGCCAAGGCAGGGGGGGCTATGGCTACACCTTC.

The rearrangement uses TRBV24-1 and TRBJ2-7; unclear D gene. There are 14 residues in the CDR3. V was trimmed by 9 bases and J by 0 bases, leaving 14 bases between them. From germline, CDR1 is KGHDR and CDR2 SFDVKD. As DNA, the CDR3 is TGTGCCACCTCTAAAAGCGCCGACTCCTACGAGCAGTACTTC. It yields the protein CATSKSADSYEQYF.

The CDR3 protein is CASSREVGVLTF. CDR3 bases: TGTGCCAGCAGCCGGGAAGTCGGCGTCCTGACTTTC. The chain uses TRBV12-3 or TRBV12-4 and TRBJ2-6; D might be TRBD2 (5 bases). The CDR3 has 12 residues. The ends were cut back, 6 bases at V and 12 bases at J, with 12 bases in the middle.

CDR3 DNA sequence: TGCGCCAGCAGCTTTAAAGATGGGGACTATGGCTACACCTTC. Its translation: CASSFKDGDYGYTF. The V and J genes are TRBV5-1 and TRBJ1-2; no reliable D call. Germline assignment: CDR1 SGHRS and CDR2 YFSETQ. V was cut by 2 bases and J by 3 bases, with 11 bases left in between. The CDR3 contains 14 residues.

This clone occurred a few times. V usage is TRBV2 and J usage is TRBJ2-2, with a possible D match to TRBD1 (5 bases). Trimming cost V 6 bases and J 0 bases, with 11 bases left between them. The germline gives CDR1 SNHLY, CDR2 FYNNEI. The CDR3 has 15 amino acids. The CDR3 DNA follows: TGTGCCAGCAGGGGGTTGGGGCCGAACACCGGGGAGCTGTTTTTT. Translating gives CASRGLGPNTGELFF.

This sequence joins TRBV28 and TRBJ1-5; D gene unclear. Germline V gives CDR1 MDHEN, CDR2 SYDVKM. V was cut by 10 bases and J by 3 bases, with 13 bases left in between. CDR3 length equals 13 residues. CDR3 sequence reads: CATYEDPNQPQHF. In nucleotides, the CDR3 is TGTGCCACCTACGAGGATCCCAATCAGCCCCAGCATTTT.

The CDR3 is CASSQDGTRGNEQFF. The CDR3 nucleotides are TGTGCCAGCAGCCAAGATGGGACTAGAGGCAATGAGCAGTTCTTC. The chain combines TRBV4-2 with TRBJ2-1; 8 bases map to TRBD2. The junction had 4 bases not matched to a gene; V was cut back by 0 bases and J by 6 bases. CDR1 is LGHNA and CDR2 is YNFKEQ in the germline V gene. This CDR3 spans 15 amino acids.

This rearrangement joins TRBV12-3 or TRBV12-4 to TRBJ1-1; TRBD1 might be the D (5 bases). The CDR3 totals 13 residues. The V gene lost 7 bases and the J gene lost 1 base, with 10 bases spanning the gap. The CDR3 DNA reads TGTGCCAGCACCCGGGACTGGAACACTGAAGCTTTCTTT. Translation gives CASTRDWNTEAFF.